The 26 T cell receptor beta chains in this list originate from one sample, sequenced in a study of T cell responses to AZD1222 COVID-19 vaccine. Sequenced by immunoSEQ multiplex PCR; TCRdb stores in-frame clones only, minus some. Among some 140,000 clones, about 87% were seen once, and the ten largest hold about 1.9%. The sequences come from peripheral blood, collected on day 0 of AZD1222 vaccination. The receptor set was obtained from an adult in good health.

CDR3 residues: CASSVLIGNTIYF. DNA for the CDR3: TGTGCCAGCAGCGTCCTGATTGGAAACACCATATATTTT. V usage is TRBV9 and J usage is TRBJ1-3, with D uncertain. The germline gives CDR1 SGDLS, CDR2 YYNGEE. The CDR3 loop spans 13 amino acids. V shed 2 bases and J shed 3 bases, with 6 bases lying between them.

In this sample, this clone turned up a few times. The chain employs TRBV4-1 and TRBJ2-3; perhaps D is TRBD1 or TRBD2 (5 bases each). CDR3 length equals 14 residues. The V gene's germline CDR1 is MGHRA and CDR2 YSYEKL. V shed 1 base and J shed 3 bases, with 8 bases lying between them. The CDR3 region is CASSQAEGTDTQYF. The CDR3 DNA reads TGCGCCAGCAGCCAAGCAGAGGGGACAGATACGCAGTATTTT.

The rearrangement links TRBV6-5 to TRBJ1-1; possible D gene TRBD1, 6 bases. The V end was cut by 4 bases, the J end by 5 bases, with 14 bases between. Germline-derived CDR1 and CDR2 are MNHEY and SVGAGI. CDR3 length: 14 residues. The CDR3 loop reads CASSLQGGWTEAFF. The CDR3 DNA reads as TGTGCCAGCAGTTTACAGGGAGGGTGGACTGAAGCTTTCTTT.

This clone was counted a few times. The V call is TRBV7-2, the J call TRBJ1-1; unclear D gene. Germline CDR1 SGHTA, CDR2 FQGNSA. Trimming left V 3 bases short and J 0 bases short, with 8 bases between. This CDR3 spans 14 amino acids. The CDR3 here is CASSLRPLNTEAFF. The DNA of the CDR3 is TGTGCCAGCAGCTTGAGGCCGTTGAACACTGAAGCTTTCTTT.

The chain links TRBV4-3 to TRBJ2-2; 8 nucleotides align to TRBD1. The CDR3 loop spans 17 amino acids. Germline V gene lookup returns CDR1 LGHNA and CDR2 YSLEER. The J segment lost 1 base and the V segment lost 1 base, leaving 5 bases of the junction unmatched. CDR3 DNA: TGCGCCAGCAGCCAAGTCTCAGGGGGCCAGAACACCGGGGAGCTGTTTTTT. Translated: CASSQVSGGQNTGELFF.

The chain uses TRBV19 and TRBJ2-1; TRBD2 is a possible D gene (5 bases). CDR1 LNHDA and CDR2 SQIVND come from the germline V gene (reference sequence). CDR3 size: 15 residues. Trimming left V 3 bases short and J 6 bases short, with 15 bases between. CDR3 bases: TGTGCCAGTAGTATGGAGGTTGGAGGTAGCAATGAGCAGTTCTTC. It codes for CASSMEVGGSNEQFF.

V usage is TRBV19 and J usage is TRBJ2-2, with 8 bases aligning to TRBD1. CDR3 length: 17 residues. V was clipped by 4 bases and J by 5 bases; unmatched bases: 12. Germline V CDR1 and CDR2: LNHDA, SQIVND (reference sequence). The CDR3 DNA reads TGTGCCAGTAGTAGGGGGGCAGGGGGCGGTCAGACCGGGGAGCTGTTTTTT. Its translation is CASSRGAGGGQTGELFF.

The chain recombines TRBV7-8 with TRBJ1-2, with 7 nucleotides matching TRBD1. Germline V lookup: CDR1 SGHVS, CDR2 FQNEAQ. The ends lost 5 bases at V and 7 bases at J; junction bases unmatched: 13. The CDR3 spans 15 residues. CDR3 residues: CASSPQGFGGSGYTF. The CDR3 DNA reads TGTGCCAGCAGCCCACAGGGGTTCGGAGGGTCTGGCTACACCTTC.

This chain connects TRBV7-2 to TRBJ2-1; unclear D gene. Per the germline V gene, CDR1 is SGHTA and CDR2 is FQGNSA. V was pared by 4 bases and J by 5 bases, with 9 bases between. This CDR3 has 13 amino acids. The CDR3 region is CASSSDWNNEQFF. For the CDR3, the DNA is TGTGCCAGCAGCTCCGACTGGAACAATGAGCAGTTCTTC.

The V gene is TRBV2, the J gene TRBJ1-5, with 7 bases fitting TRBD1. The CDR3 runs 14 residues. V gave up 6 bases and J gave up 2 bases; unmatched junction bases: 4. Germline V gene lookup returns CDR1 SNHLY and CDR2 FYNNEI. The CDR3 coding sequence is TGTGCCAGCAGCCCCACAGGGGGCAATCAGCCCCAGCATTTT. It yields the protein CASSPTGGNQPQHF. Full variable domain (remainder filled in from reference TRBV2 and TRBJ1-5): EPEVTQTPSHQVTQMGQEVILRCVPISNHLYFYWYRQILGQKVEFLVSFYNNEISEKSEIFDDQFSVERPDGSNFTLKIRSTKLEDSAMYFCASSPTGGNQPQHFGDGTRLSIL.

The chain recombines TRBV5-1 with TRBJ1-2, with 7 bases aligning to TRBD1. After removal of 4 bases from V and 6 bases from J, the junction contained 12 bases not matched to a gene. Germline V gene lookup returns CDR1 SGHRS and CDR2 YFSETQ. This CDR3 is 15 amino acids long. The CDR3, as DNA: TGCGCCAGCAGCGCAAGGACAGGCCCTCAGGATGGCTACACCTTC. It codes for CASSARTGPQDGYTF. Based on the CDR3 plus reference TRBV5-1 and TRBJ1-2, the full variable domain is KAGVTQTPRYLIKTRGQQVTLSCSPISGHRSVSWYQQTPGQGLQFLFEYFSETQRNKGNFPGRFSGRQFSNSRSEMNVSTLELGDSALYLCASSARTGPQDGYTFGSGTRLTVV.

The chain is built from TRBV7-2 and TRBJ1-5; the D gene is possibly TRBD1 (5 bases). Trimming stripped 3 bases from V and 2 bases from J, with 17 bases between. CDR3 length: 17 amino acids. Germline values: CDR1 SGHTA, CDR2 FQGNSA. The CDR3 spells CASSLLGLGRRNQPQHF. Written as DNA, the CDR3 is TGTGCCAGCAGCTTGTTGGGGCTCGGGCGTCGCAATCAGCCCCAGCATTTT.

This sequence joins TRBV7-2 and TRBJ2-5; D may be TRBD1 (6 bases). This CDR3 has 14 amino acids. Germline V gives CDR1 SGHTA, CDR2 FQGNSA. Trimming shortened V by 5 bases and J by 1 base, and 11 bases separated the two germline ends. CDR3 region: CASSPTGLQETQYF. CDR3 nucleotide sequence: TGTGCCAGCAGCCCGACAGGTCTCCAAGAGACCCAGTACTTC.

CDR3 sequence (DNA): TGTGCCAGCACAGGAAGGGGAATTTTTGGCTACACCTTC. Amino acids: CASTGRGIFGYTF. The chain joins TRBV12-3 or TRBV12-4 to TRBJ1-2; possibly TRBD1 for D (5 bases). Trimming cost V 7 bases and J 7 bases, with 16 bases left between them. The CDR3 spans 13 residues.

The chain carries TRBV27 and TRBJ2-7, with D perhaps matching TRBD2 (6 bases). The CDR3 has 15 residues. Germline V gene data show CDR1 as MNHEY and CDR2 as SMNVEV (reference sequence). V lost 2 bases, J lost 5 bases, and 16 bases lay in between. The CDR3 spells CASSLAPGVTNEQYF. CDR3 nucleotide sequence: TGTGCCAGCAGTTTAGCTCCGGGGGTTACAAACGAGCAGTACTTC.

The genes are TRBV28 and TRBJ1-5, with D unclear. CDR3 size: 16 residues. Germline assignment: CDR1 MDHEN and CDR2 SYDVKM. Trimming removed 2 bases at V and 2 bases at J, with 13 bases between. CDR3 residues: CASSLRRSVGNQPQHF. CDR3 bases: TGTGCCAGCAGTTTACGTCGGTCGGTCGGCAATCAGCCCCAGCATTTT.

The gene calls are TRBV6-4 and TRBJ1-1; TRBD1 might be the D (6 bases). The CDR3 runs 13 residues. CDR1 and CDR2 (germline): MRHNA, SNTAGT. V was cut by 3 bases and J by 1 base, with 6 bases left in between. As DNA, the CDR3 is TGTGCCAGCAGTGAGGGGGCGAACACTGAAGCTTTCTTT. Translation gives CASSEGANTEAFF.

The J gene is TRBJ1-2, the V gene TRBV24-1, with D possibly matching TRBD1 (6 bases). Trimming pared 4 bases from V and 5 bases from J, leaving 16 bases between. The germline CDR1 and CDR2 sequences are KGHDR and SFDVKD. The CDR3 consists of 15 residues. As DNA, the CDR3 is TGTGCCACCAGTGAGGATGACAGGAGAGTGTATGGCTACACCTTC. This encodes CATSEDDRRVYGYTF.

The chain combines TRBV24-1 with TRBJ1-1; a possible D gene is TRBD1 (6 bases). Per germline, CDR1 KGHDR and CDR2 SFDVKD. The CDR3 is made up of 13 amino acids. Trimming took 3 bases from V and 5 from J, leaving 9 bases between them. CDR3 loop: CATSDQGSTEAFF. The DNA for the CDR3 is TGTGCCACCAGTGATCAGGGGAGTACTGAAGCTTTCTTT.

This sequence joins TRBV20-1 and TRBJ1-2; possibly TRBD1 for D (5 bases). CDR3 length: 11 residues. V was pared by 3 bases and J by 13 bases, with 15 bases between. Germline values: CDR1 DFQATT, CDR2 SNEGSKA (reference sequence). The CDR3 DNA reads TGCAGTGCTAGGGGGGGTAGCAACCCCACCTTC. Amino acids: CSARGGSNPTF.

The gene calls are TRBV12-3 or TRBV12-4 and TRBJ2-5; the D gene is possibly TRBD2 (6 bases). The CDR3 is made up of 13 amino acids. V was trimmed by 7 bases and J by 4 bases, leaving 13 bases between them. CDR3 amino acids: CASTLTRPETQYF. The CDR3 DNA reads TGTGCCAGCACCTTGACTAGACCAGAGACCCAGTACTTC.

The CDR3 here is CASSMTGTYQPQHF. CDR3 DNA sequence: TGTGCCAGCAGTATGACAGGGACCTATCAGCCCCAGCATTTT. The gene calls are TRBV27 and TRBJ1-5; 7 positions agree with TRBD1. The V gene's germline CDR1 is MNHEY and CDR2 SMNVEV (reference sequence). CDR3 length: 14 amino acids. Unmatched junction bases numbered 6, after V lost 5 bases and J lost 5 bases.

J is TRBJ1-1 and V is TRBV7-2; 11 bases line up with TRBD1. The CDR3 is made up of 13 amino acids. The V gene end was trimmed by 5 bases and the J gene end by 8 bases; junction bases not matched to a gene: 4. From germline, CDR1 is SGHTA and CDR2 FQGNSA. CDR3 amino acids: CASSPDRGREAFF. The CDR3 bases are TGTGCCAGCAGCCCGGACAGGGGGCGCGAAGCTTTCTTT.

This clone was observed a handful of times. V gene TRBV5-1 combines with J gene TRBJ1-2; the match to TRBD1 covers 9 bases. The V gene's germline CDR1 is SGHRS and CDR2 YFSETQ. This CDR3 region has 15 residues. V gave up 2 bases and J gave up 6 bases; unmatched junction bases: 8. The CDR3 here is CASSFRDRVTDGYTF. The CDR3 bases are TGCGCCAGCAGCTTCCGGGACAGGGTGACTGATGGCTACACCTTC. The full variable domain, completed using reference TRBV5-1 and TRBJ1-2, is KAGVTQTPRYLIKTRGQQVTLSCSPISGHRSVSWYQQTPGQGLQFLFEYFSETQRNKGNFPGRFSGRQFSNSRSEMNVSTLELGDSALYLCASSFRDRVTDGYTFGSGTRLTVV.

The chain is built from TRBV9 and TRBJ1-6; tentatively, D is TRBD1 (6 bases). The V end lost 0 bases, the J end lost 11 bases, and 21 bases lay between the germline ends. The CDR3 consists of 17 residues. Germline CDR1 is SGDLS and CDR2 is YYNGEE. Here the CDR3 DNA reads TGTGCCAGCAGCGTAGGGGCAGGGGAGGTTGGAGGTGCACCCCTCCACTTT. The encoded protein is CASSVGAGEVGGAPLHF.

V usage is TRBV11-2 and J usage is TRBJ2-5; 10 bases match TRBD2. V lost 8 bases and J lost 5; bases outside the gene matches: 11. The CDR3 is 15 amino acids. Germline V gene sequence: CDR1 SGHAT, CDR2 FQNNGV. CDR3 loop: CASGGLAGGGETQYF. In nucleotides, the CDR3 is TGTGCCAGCGGCGGATTAGCGGGGGGCGGGGAGACCCAGTACTTC.